This T cell receptor beta chain is from a study of EBV T-cell therapy then PD-1 blockade in nasopharyngeal carcinoma. This clone was detected only a few times. Its antigen is unidentified. Sample treatment: AdE1-LMPpoly-expanded autologous EBV-specific T-cell therapy followed by anti-PD-1 nivolumab. With V trimmed by 0 bases and J by 3 bases, 9 bases remained unmatched. The germline gives CDR1 SEHNR, CDR2 FQNEAQ (reference sequence). The length of the CDR3 is 17 residues. Produced via immunoSEQ multiplex PCR; TCRdb's table is partial and in-frame only. The table lists 22,000 or so clones, 65% to 85% of them singletons.

The V call is TRBV7-9, the J call TRBJ2-3; 7 bases agree with TRBD1. The sequences come from CD8+ T cells from blood, collected at day -245 from a patient whose treatment included autologous EBV-specific T cells and nivolumab. The clonotype was recovered from a man aged 40-50 years with nasopharyngeal carcinoma. The CDR3 region is CASSLADQGEQTDTQYF. The CDR3 DNA sequence: TGTGCCAGCAGCTTAGCGGACCAGGGGGAACAGACAGATACGCAGTATTTT.